This TCR beta chain was captured in a study of Ad26.COV2.S vaccination and SARS-CoV-2 variants. Study context: Vaccine-arm donor from the placebo-controlled COV1001 Ad26.COV2.S trial. Notes on the study in general: The study found higher spike-specific TCR breadth in vaccine than placebo recipients.

The germline gives CDR1 LNHDA, CDR2 SQIVND (reference sequence). The CDR3 extends over 15 amino acids. V dropped 6 bases and J dropped 4; count of bases not matched to a gene: 10. Only in-frame clones appear in the TCRdb table, and some are missing; sequencing was by immunoSEQ multiplex PCR. The top ten hold around 13% of the sample, which has about 480,000 clones, about 83% seen once. About this clone: The antigen is not known.

Noted treatment: 15 to 20 received Ad26.COV2.S at low or high dose, single or two shots; roughly five received placebo; per-sample allocation not given. Sample collection was performed on day 63 after the first vaccine or placebo injection. SARS-CoV-2 spike from the Wuhan strain was encoded by the vaccine, an Ad26 vector. Sequencing used peripheral blood, obtained in a trial of Ad26.COV2.S vaccine versus placebo. The receptor's source is a person aged 18-65 years who received the Ad26.COV2.S COVID-19 vaccine or a placebo. This chain uses TRBV19 with TRBJ2-7, with 9 bases lining up with TRBD2. The CDR3: CASRRGGKGTYEQYF. CDR3 bases: TGTGCCAGTAGGCGGGGGGGAAAGGGGACTTACGAGCAGTACTTC.